Detailed here is one T cell receptor beta chain. No antigen is known for it. This specimen belongs to a study of PD-L1 blockade in urothelial cancer. Broader study findings: Better survival was predicted when blood TCR clonality before treatment fell below the median.

Time point meaning: peripheral blood 6 weeks after treatment start. All patients carried locally advanced or metastatic urothelial carcinoma. This table comes from immunoSEQ multiplex PCR, and its TCRdb copy is limited to in-frame clones, with some not included. The sample shows roughly 100,000 clones, approximately 82% of them seen only once. The CDR3 sequence is 17 residues long. Germline lookup yields CDR1 MDHEN and CDR2 SYDVKM. The V end was cut by 4 bases, the J end by 1 base, with 14 bases between. The rearrangement links TRBV28 to TRBJ2-6, with D tentatively TRBD1 (6 bases). The receptor's source is a man between 65 and 79 years old with urothelial cancer. The source material was PBMCs, sampled around atezolizumab (anti-PD-L1) treatment. CDR3 coding DNA: TGTGCCAGCAGTTGGAGAACAGGGAGATCTGGGGCCAACGTCCTGACTTTC. It encodes CASSWRTGRSGANVLTF.